The clone carrying this TCR beta chain was recorded a few times. The antigen remains undetermined. TCRdb itself ran the 5' RACE reads through MiXCR, one entry per CDR3 protein. The sample yields 200,000 to 300,000 distinct CDR3 sequences, 8.6% seen once. The entry originates in a study of CD8 T cells in ankylosing spondylitis. Broader study findings: In synovial fluid and blood from reactive arthritis, some motif variants were previously reported. According to the report, clones linked to the disease were significantly enriched in matched synovial fluid samples taken from ankylosing spondylitis patients.

This CDR3 contains 16 residues. With 2 bases removed from V and 6 bases from J, the gap between germline ends came to 20 bases. CDR1 is SGHTA, CDR2 FQGNSA, per germline. The sample comprised blood, either unsorted or a sorted T cell fraction (not recorded which). V is TRBV7-2 and J is TRBJ2-7, with D perhaps matching TRBD1 or TRBD2 (5 bases each). This TCR derives from a male donor with ankylosing spondylitis or in good health (not recorded which). The CDR3 nucleotides read TGTGCCAGCAGCTTATATAGGGGCCTCAACGCGGGCGAGCAGTACTTC. Encoded protein: CASSLYRGLNAGEQYF.